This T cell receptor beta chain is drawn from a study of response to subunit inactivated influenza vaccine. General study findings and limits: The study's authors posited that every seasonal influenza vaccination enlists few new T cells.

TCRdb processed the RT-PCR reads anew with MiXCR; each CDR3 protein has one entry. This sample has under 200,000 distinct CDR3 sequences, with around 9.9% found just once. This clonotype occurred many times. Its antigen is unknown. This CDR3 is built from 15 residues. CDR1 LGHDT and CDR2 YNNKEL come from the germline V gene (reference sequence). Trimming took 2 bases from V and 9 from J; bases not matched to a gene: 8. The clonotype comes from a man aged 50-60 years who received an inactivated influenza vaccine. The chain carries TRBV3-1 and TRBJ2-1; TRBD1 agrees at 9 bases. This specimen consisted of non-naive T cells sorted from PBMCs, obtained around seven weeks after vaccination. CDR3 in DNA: TGTGCCAGCAGCCAATTAGGGACAGGGTTGGGTGAGCAGTTCTTC. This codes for CASSQLGTGLGEQFF.